These 27 T cell receptor beta chains originate from one sample sequenced in a study of response to subunit inactivated influenza vaccine. TCRdb analysed the RT-PCR reads with MiXCR anew, one entry per CDR3 protein. The sample lists some 480,000 distinct CDR3 sequences, 9.5% to 13% occurring once. The material sequenced was PBMCs from blood, taken about 40 days after vaccination. These receptors were taken from a man aged 50 to 59 who received an inactivated influenza vaccine.

This clonotype was observed at least ten times. The V call is TRBV12-3 or TRBV12-4, the J call TRBJ1-1; possible D gene TRBD1, 5 bases. Trimming took 8 bases from V and 2 from J, leaving 12 bases between them. This CDR3 comprises 13 residues. The CDR3 sequence is CASVWGLNTEAFF. The CDR3 DNA sequence: TGTGCCAGCGTTTGGGGGTTAAACACTGAAGCTTTCTTT.

This clonotype showed up just a few times. V gene TRBV7-3 combines with J gene TRBJ2-5, with 7 bases matching TRBD1. The CDR3 is 14 amino acids. The V segment lost 5 bases and the J segment 1 base; nucleotides outside the gene matches: 4. The germline CDR1 and CDR2 sequences are SGHTA and FQGTGA. CDR3 in DNA: TGTGCCAGCAGCACGACAGGGTTCCAAGAGACCCAGTACTTC. Translation gives CASSTTGFQETQYF.

There are a few counts of this clonotype. The chain is built from TRBV4-3 and TRBJ2-2, with TRBD1 as a possible D gene (6 bases). This CDR3 region has 15 residues. CDR1 and CDR2 from the germline V gene are LGHNA and YSLEER. Trimming removed 1 base at V and 7 bases at J, with 13 bases between. The CDR3 is CASSQGQELGGELFF. CDR3 in DNA: TGCGCCAGCAGCCAAGGACAGGAGCTAGGCGGGGAGCTGTTTTTT.

In its sample, this clonotype was seen many times. This chain links TRBV11-2 with TRBJ2-1, with D uncertain. The CDR3 length is 13 residues. Germline V gene data show CDR1 as SGHAT and CDR2 as FQNNGV. Trimming pared 5 bases from V and 7 bases from J, leaving 12 bases between. In DNA form, the CDR3 reads TGTGCCAGCAGCCCGGGCTACCGAAATGAGCAGTTCTTC. Its translation: CASSPGYRNEQFF.

This clonotype was seen many times. The chain employs TRBV4-3 and TRBJ2-1, with 9 bases lining up with TRBD2. V shed 2 bases and J 7 bases; nucleotides not matched to a gene: 6. CDR1 and CDR2 (germline): LGHNA, YSLEER. This CDR3 has 15 amino acids. Here the CDR3 DNA reads TGCGCCAGCAGCCAAAACCGGCGGGGGGGGAATGAGCAGTTCTTC. Translation gives CASSQNRRGGNEQFF.

The gene calls are TRBV12-3 or TRBV12-4 and TRBJ2-2; D is undetermined. Trimming cost V 2 bases and J 7 bases, with 8 bases left between them. The CDR3 is 13 residues long. The CDR3: CASSLQGVGELFF. In DNA, the CDR3 is TGTGCCAGCAGTTTACAAGGTGTCGGGGAGCTGTTTTTT.

Comment on this clonotype: The junction differs from germline at one of its ends, possibly a read error. V gene TRBV28 combines with J gene TRBJ2-7; 9 bases are shared with TRBD1. In germline, CDR1 is MDHEN, CDR2 SYDVKM. The CDR3 totals 13 residues. The CDR3 loop is CASSSSMVPGQGF. The CDR3 coding sequence is TGTGCCAGCAGTTCCTCAATGGTCCCGGGACAGGGCTTT.

This clonotype has more than one count but fewer than ten. This chain links TRBV7-3 with TRBJ2-1, with TRBD2 identical over 8 bases. Germline V lookup: CDR1 SGHTA, CDR2 FQGTGA. The V segment lost 1 base and the J segment 7 bases; nucleotides outside the gene matches: 6. The CDR3 covers 15 residues. The CDR3 protein is CASSLNGRAGNEQFF. CDR3 nucleotide sequence: TGTGCCAGCAGCTTAAACGGGAGGGCGGGGAATGAGCAGTTCTTC.

In this sample, this clonotype turned up a few times. The chain is built from TRBV4-3 and TRBJ2-7; 7 bases align to TRBD2. The V gene end was trimmed by 0 bases and the J gene end by 7 bases; junction bases not matched to a gene: 9. The CDR3 loop spans 15 amino acids. Germline assignment: CDR1 LGHNA and CDR2 YSLEER. The CDR3 is CASSQDSSGTREQYF. In DNA, the CDR3 is TGCGCCAGCAGCCAAGATTCTAGCGGCACTAGGGAGCAGTACTTC.

This chain uses TRBV4-2 with TRBJ2-5; 13 positions match TRBD2. Germline V gene data show CDR1 as LGHNA and CDR2 as YNFKEQ. J gave up 1 base and V 1 base, and 12 bases lay outside the gene matches. The CDR3 extends over 20 amino acids. CDR3 protein: CASSQVIGLAGVGPQETQYF. For the CDR3, the DNA is TGTGCCAGCAGCCAAGTAATCGGACTAGCGGGAGTGGGGCCCCAAGAGACCCAGTACTTC.

The chain recombines TRBV20-1 with TRBJ2-4, with TRBD2 matching 8 bases. CDR3 size: 14 residues. With 6 bases clipped from V and 4 bases from J, the junction kept 8 bases outside the gene matches. From germline, CDR1 is DFQATT and CDR2 SNEGSKA (reference sequence). CDR3 DNA sequence: TGCAGTGCCCTCTGGCGGGAGGCTAAAAACATTCAGTACTTC. Translation: CSALWREAKNIQYF.

This clonotype was seen repeatedly, ten times or more. This CDR3 reads CSATPPTGYTYGYTF. The CDR3 DNA reads as TGCAGTGCTACACCACCGACAGGGTACACCTATGGCTACACCTTC. V usage is TRBV20-1 and J usage is TRBJ1-2; 7 nucleotides match TRBD1. Germline lookup yields CDR1 DFQATT and CDR2 SNEGSKA (reference sequence). The CDR3 spans 15 residues. J lost 4 bases, V lost 4 bases, and 12 bases had no gene match.

The gene calls are TRBV12-3 or TRBV12-4 and TRBJ2-3; 13 nucleotides agree with TRBD2. The trim removed 5 bases at V and 3 bases at J, leaving 5 bases unmatched. There are 16 residues in the CDR3. CDR3 loop: CASSRPGLAGTDTQYF. CDR3 nucleotides: TGTGCCAGCAGTCGTCCGGGACTAGCGGGGACAGATACGCAGTATTTT.

The chain couples TRBV27 to TRBJ1-4; D ambiguous. The CDR3 sequence is 14 residues long. V lost 2 bases and J lost 6, with 10 bases in between. Looked up from germline, CDR1 is MNHEY and CDR2 is SMNVEV (reference sequence). CDR3 sequence: CASSLVGPDEKLFF. The CDR3 bases are TGTGCCAGCAGTTTAGTAGGTCCTGATGAAAAACTGTTTTTT.

This clonotype came up many times. This chain connects TRBV10-3 to TRBJ2-2; no definite D call. With 8 bases removed from V and 6 bases from J, the gap between germline ends came to 7 bases. CDR3 length equals 11 residues. Germline lookup yields CDR1 ENHRY and CDR2 SYGVKD. The CDR3 sequence: CAIGSSGELFF. CDR3 in DNA: TGTGCCATCGGTTCCTCCGGGGAGCTGTTTTTT.

The rearrangement joins TRBV5-5 to TRBJ2-3; D is uncertain. The germline V and J ends were trimmed by 4 bases and 1 base, with 16 bases remaining between them. The CDR3 length is 16 residues. Germline loops: CDR1 SGHKS, CDR2 YYEKEE (reference sequence). The CDR3 bases are TGTGCCAGCAGCCTAATGGGAACGATAGGCACAGATACGCAGTATTTT. Translated, it gives CASSLMGTIGTDTQYF.

This chain uses TRBV5-1 with TRBJ1-1, with D maybe TRBD1 (6 bases). V was cut by 6 bases and J by 0 bases, with 15 bases left in between. Germline V gives CDR1 SGHRS, CDR2 YFSETQ. The CDR3 has 15 amino acids. CDR3 sequence reads: CASNTGTTLNTEAFF. CDR3 bases: TGCGCCAGCAACACAGGGACGACCCTGAACACTGAAGCTTTCTTT. The variable domain in full, with the rest retrieved from reference TRBV5-1 and TRBJ1-1, is KAGVTQTPRYLIKTRGQQVTLSCSPISGHRSVSWYQQTPGQGLQFLFEYFSETQRNKGNFPGRFSGRQFSNSRSEMNVSTLELGDSALYLCASNTGTTLNTEAFFGQGTRLTVV.

This clonotype was counted at least ten times. The chain links TRBV12-3 or TRBV12-4 to TRBJ1-5; D gene ambiguous. This CDR3 is built from 13 residues. The V end was cut by 6 bases, the J end by 6 bases, with 12 bases between. CDR3 residues: CASSSDRAQPQHF. In DNA form, the CDR3 reads TGTGCCAGCAGCTCGGACCGCGCTCAGCCCCAGCATTTT.

About this clonotype: Compared with germline, one end of the junction differs, possibly owing to a read error. The chain is built from TRBV3-1 and TRBJ2-5; D remains unclear. The CDR3 totals 13 residues. Germline V gene data show CDR1 as LGHDT and CDR2 as YNNKEL (reference sequence). Here the CDR3 DNA reads TGTGCCAGCAGCCGGAGCAACTTTGAGAGCCAGTACTTC. It codes for CASSRSNFESQYF.

The V gene is TRBV2, the J gene TRBJ2-3; D perhaps matches TRBD1 (5 bases). CDR1 is SNHLY and CDR2 is FYNNEI in the germline V gene. The V and J ends lost 6 bases and 10 bases respectively, with 17 bases between them. CDR3 length equals 13 residues. CDR3 loop: CASRGDGASAQYF. CDR3 nucleotide sequence: TGTGCCAGCAGAGGCGATGGGGCGTCTGCGCAGTATTTT.

This clonotype was seen more than once but under ten times. The chain's CDR3 is CASSPYLVGEAFYIDEQFF. DNA of the CDR3: TGTGCCAGCAGCCCTTACCTCGTAGGGGAGGCCTTCTACATAGATGAGCAGTTCTTC. The genes are TRBV7-8 and TRBJ2-1, with TRBD2 as a possible D gene (6 bases). Trimming took 5 bases from V and 8 from J, leaving 31 bases between them. The germline gives CDR1 SGHVS, CDR2 FQNEAQ. The CDR3 loop spans 19 amino acids.

V is TRBV7-2 and J is TRBJ2-7, with 8 bases lining up with TRBD2. In germline, CDR1 is SGHTA, CDR2 FQGNSA. After removal of 5 bases from V and 1 base from J, the junction contained 7 bases not matched to a gene. The CDR3 runs to 15 residues. The CDR3 coding sequence is TGTGCCAGCAGCCAGCCGGGACTAGGGTCCTACGAGCAGTACTTC. It encodes CASSQPGLGSYEQYF.

The rearrangement joins TRBV28 to TRBJ2-1, with 8 bases aligning to TRBD1. The germline gives CDR1 MDHEN, CDR2 SYDVKM. Trimming removed 5 bases from V and 4 bases from J; junction bases left unmatched: 10. This CDR3 region has 16 residues. The CDR3 region is CASSGGTGLIYNEQFF. The CDR3 DNA reads as TGTGCCAGCAGTGGAGGGACAGGACTTATTTACAATGAGCAGTTCTTC.

The V gene is TRBV20-1, the J gene TRBJ2-7; TRBD1 aligns across 7 bases. The germline CDR1 and CDR2 sequences are DFQATT and SNEGSKA (reference sequence). The CDR3 consists of 15 residues. With 6 bases clipped from V and 3 bases from J, the junction kept 14 bases outside the gene matches. The CDR3 bases are TGCAGTGCCACTTCCTGGGACAGAGCATACTACGAGCAGTACTTC. Its protein product is CSATSWDRAYYEQYF.

The sample holds many counts of this clonotype. The chain joins TRBV20-1 to TRBJ1-5, with D possibly matching TRBD1 (5 bases). V was cut by 3 bases and J by 2 bases, with 8 bases left in between. This CDR3 is 13 amino acids long. Per germline, CDR1 DFQATT and CDR2 SNEGSKA (reference sequence). As DNA, the CDR3 is TGCAGTGCTAGTGAAGGGGGCAATCAGCCCCAGCATTTT. Translating it yields CSASEGGNQPQHF.

The J gene is TRBJ2-3, the V gene TRBV7-3, with D possibly called TRBD1 or TRBD2 (5 bases each). V was cut by 6 bases and J by 4 bases, with 17 bases left in between. Germline V gene data show CDR1 as SGHTA and CDR2 as FQGTGA. The CDR3 has 15 amino acids. CDR3 coding DNA: TGTGCCAGCAGTGGGGGTGTGATTTTGGCAGATACGCAGTATTTT. Residues: CASSGGVILADTQYF.

The chain carries TRBV30 and TRBJ2-7, with 9 bases lining up with TRBD1. This CDR3 contains 15 residues. In germline, CDR1 is GTSNPN, CDR2 SVGIG (reference sequence). The V and J ends lost 3 bases and 2 bases, in that order; junction bases with no gene match: 8. CDR3 sequence reads: CAWRGWDRATYEQYF. DNA for the CDR3: TGTGCCTGGAGGGGTTGGGACAGGGCAACCTACGAGCAGTACTTC.